The present entry profiles one TCR beta chain with its context. The target antigen is unknown. Germline and junction disagree at one end, which may indicate a read error. Taking about 18-32 mg of unsorted bulk tissue, the authors co-extracted RNA and DNA. Enrolled patients were chronically infected with HBV and treatment-naive. The authors made TCR beta cDNA from around 500 ng total RNA with a constant-region primer. A slightly modified ARM-PCR protocol with three nested multiplex PCR rounds produced these TCR beta libraries. Rounds one and two of PCR, each of 9 to 11 cycles, were primed with TRBV1-TRBV30 forward primers and a C-beta reverse primer. MiXCR was run by TCRdb on the multiplex PCR reads, yielding one entry per CDR3 protein. The data show about 50,000 distinct CDR3 sequences, around 77% seen once. These data originate in a study of tumor-infiltrating lymphocytes in primary liver carcinoma. Background on the study: Spanning 30 to 69 years of age, the patients were men and women.

The CDR3 covers 15 residues. CDR1 is SGHAT and CDR2 is FQNNGV in the germline V gene. The study's findings and limits: Tumor-adjacent and tumor-blood pairs overlapped less than tumor region pairs did. A significantly higher top-250-clone fraction was found in tumors than in blood (p = 0.039).

The chain couples TRBV11-2 to TRBJ2-1; D is undetermined. The TCR originated in a man aged 40-49 years with primary liver carcinoma and hepatitis B virus infection. What was sequenced was liver tumor tissue from sampling region 5. The subset is: tumor region T5, tumor centre. CDR3 in amino acids: CANSFIGPLDNEQLF. In DNA, the CDR3 is TGTGCCAACAGCTTTATCGGGCCACTCGACAATGAGCAGCTCTTC.